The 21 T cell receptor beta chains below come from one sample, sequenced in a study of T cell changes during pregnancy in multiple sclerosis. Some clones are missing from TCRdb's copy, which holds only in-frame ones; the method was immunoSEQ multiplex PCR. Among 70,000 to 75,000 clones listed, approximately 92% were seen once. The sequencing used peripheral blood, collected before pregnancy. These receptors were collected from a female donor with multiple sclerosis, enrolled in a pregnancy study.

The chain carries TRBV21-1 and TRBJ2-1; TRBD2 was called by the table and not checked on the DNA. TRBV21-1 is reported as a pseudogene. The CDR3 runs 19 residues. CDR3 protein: CASSIVKGGLAGTRDEQFF. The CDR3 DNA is TGTGCCAGCAGCATCGTTAAAGGGGGGTTAGCGGGAACTAGGGATGAGCAGTTCTTC.

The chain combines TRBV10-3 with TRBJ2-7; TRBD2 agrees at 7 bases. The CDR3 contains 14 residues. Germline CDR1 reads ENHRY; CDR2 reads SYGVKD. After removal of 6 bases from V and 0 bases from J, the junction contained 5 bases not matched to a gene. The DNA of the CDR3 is TGTGCCATCAGCGACCCGGGAGGCTCCTACGAGCAGTACTTC. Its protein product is CAISDPGGSYEQYF.

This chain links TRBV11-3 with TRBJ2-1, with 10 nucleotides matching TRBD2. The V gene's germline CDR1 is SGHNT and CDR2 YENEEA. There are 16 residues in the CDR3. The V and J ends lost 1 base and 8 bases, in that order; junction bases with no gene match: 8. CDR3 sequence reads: CASSLVSSGSLDEQFF. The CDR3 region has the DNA TGTGCCAGCAGCTTAGTGTCTAGCGGGAGCCTCGATGAGCAGTTCTTC.

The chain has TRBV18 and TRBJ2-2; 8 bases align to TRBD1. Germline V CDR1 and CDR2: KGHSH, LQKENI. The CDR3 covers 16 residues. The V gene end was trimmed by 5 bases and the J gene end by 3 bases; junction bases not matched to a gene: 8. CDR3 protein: CASSLRQGTYTGELFF. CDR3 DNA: TGTGCCAGCTCATTACGACAGGGGACCTACACCGGGGAGCTGTTTTTT.

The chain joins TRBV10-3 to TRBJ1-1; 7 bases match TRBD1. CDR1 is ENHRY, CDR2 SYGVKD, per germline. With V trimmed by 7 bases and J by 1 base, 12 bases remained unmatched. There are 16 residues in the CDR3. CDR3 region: CAIKLGQNLGNTEAFF. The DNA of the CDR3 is TGTGCCATCAAGTTGGGACAGAATCTGGGGAACACTGAAGCTTTCTTT.

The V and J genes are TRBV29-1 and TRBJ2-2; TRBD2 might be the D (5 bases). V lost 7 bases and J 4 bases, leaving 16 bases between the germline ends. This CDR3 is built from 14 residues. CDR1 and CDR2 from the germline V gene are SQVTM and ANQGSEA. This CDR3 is CSAESGAGTGELFF. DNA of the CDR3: TGCAGCGCCGAAAGCGGCGCGGGCACCGGGGAGCTGTTTTTT.

The CDR3 here is CASSGGTSGSTYEQYF. The CDR3 region has the DNA TGTGCCAGTAGCGGAGGGACTAGCGGGAGCACCTACGAGCAGTACTTC. This chain connects TRBV19 to TRBJ2-7; 14 bases are a match to TRBD2. CDR3 length: 16 residues. The germline CDR1 and CDR2 sequences are LNHDA and SQIVND (reference sequence). Trimming took 6 bases from V and 2 from J; bases not matched to a gene: 6.

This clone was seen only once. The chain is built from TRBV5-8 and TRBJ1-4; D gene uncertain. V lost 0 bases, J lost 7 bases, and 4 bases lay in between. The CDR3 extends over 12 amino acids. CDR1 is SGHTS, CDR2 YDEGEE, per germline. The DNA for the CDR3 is TGTGCCAGCAGCTTGGGAGGTGAAAAACTGTTTTTT. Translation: CASSLGGEKLFF.

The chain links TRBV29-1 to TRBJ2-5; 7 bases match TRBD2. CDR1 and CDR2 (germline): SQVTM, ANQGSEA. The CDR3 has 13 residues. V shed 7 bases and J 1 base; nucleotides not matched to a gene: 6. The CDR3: CSGKAGVQETQYF. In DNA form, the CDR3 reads TGCAGCGGGAAGGCGGGAGTCCAAGAGACCCAGTACTTC. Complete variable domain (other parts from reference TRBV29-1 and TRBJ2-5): SAVISQKPSRDICQRGTSLTIQCQVDSQVTMMFWYRQQPGQSLTLIATANQGSEATYESGFVIDKFPISRPNLTFSTLTVSNMSPEDSSIYLCSGKAGVQETQYFGPGTRLLVL.

In DNA, the CDR3 is TGCGCCAGCAGCTTACGAGACTACGAGCAGTACTTC. Protein product: CASSLRDYEQYF. V gene TRBV5-1 combines with J gene TRBJ2-7; D is unclear. The V end lost 2 bases, the J end lost 3 bases, and 6 bases lay between the germline ends. The CDR3 has 12 residues. The germline V gene has CDR1 SGHRS and CDR2 YFSETQ.

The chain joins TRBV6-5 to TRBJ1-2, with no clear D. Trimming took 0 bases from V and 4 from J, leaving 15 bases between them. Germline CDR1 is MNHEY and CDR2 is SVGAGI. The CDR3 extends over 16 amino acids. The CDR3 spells CASSYSEVRPTYGYTF. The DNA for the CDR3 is TGTGCCAGCAGTTACTCGGAAGTCAGGCCCACCTATGGCTACACCTTC.

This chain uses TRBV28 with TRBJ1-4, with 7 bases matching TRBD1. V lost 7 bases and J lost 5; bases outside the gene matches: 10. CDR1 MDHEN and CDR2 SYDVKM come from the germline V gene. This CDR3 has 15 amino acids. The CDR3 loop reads CASKNRGPSNEKLFF. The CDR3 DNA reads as TGTGCCAGCAAAAACAGGGGCCCCTCCAATGAAAAACTGTTTTTT.

The CDR3 DNA sequence: TGTGCCAGCACCAATGGGGAGGGTCTGCTGTTTTTT. The encoded protein is CASTNGEGLLFF. The J gene is TRBJ2-2, the V gene TRBV7-3; the match to TRBD2 covers 7 bases. The CDR3 spans 12 residues. The germline V gene encodes CDR1 SGHTA and CDR2 FQGTGA. The V gene end was trimmed by 7 bases and the J gene end by 13 bases; junction bases not matched to a gene: 9.

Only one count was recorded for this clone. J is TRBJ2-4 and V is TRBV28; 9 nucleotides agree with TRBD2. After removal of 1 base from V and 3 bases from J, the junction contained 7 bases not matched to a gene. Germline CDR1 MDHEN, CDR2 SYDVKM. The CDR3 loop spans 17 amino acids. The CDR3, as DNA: TGTGCCAGCAGTTTATACGGCGCTAGCGGGGTCAAAAACATTCAGTACTTC. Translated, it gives CASSLYGASGVKNIQYF. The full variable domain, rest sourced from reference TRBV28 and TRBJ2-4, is DVKVTQSSRYLVKRTGEKVFLECVQDMDHENMFWYRQDPGLGLRLIYFSYDVKMKEKGDIPEGYSVSREKKERFSLILESASTNQTSMYLCASSLYGASGVKNIQYFGAGTRLSVL.

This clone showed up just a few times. The chain's CDR3 is CSVSPAVTEAFF. The CDR3 DNA sequence: TGCAGCGTTTCACCTGCGGTCACTGAAGCTTTCTTT. The J gene is TRBJ1-1, the V gene TRBV29-1; the D is unclear. V was pared by 5 bases and J by 4 bases, with 11 bases between. The germline gives CDR1 SQVTM, CDR2 ANQGSEA. This CDR3 is 12 amino acids long.

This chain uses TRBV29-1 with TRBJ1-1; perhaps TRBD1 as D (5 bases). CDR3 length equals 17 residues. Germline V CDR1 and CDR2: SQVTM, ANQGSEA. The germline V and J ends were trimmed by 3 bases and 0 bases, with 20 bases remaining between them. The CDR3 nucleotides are TGCAGCGTTGAGGGGGGTATTCGGGGAAGGTTGAACACTGAAGCTTTCTTT. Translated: CSVEGGIRGRLNTEAFF.

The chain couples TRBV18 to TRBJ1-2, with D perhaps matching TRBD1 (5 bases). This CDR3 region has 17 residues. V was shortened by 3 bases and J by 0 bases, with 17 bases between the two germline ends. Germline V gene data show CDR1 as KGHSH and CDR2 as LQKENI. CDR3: CASSPAGTIPSNYGYTF. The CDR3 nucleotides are TGTGCCAGCTCACCGGCAGGGACTATCCCTTCTAACTATGGCTACACCTTC.

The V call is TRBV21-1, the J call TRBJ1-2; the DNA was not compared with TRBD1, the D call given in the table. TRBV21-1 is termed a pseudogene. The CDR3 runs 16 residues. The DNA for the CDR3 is TGTGCCAGCAGACCTATGAGGGGGAGAGATAACTATGGCTACACCTTC. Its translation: CASRPMRGRDNYGYTF.

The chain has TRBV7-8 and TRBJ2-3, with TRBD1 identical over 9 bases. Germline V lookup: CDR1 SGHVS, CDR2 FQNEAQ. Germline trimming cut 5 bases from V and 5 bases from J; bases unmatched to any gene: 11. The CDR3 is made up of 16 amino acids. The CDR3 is CASSAPRDRVRDTQYF. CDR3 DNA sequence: TGTGCCAGCAGCGCTCCCCGGGACAGGGTTAGAGATACGCAGTATTTT. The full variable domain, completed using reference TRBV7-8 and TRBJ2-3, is GAGVSQSPRYKVAKRGQDVALRCDPISGHVSLFWYQQALGQGPEFLTYFQNEAQLDKSGLPSDRFFAERPEGSVSTLKIQRTQQEDSAVYLCASSAPRDRVRDTQYFGPGTRLTVL.

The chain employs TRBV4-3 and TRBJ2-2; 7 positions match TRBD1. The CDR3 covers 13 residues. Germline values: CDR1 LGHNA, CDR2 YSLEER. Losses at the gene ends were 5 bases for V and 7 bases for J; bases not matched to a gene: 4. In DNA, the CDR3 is TGCGCCAGCAGCGGGACAGCCGGCGGGGAGCTGTTTTTT. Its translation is CASSGTAGGELFF.

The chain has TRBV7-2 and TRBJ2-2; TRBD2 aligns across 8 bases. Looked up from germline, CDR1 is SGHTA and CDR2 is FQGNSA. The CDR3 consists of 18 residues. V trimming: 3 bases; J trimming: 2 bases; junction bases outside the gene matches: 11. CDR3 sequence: CASSLAGSGISNTGELFF. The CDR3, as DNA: TGTGCCAGCAGCTTGGCGGGTAGCGGGATTAGTAACACCGGGGAGCTGTTTTTT.